This passage covers 3 T cell receptor beta chains from one sample sequenced in a study of blood T cell repertoires in COVID-19. Repertoires were generated with immunoSEQ multiplex PCR, while TCRdb's copy carries only in-frame clones and drops some. The table has about 430,000 clones, about 88% seen once. The sequencing sample was made of PBMCs or T cells enriched from blood (not recorded which). These receptors all come from a woman aged 18-29 years who had been exposed to COVID-19.

V is TRBV4-1 and J is TRBJ1-2, with D maybe TRBD1 (5 bases). With 0 bases removed from V and 4 bases from J, the gap between germline ends came to 12 bases. Germline V gene lookup returns CDR1 MGHRA and CDR2 YSYEKL. The length of the CDR3 is 15 residues. This chain's CDR3 is CASSQDKARVYGYTF. DNA for the CDR3: TGCGCCAGCAGCCAAGACAAGGCCAGGGTCTATGGCTACACCTTC.

V usage is TRBV28 and J usage is TRBJ2-2; possible D gene TRBD1, 6 bases. V gave up 6 bases and J gave up 1 base, with 12 bases separating them. CDR1 and CDR2 from the germline V gene are MDHEN and SYDVKM. This CDR3 contains 15 residues. The CDR3 DNA follows: TGTGCCAGCAGCCGAGGGGGTGGGAACACCGGGGAGCTGTTTTTT. Its protein is CASSRGGGNTGELFF.

The chain combines TRBV6-1 with TRBJ1-1, with 9 bases identical to TRBD1. This CDR3 has 14 residues. CDR1 and CDR2 (germline): MNHNS, SASEGT. V gave up 3 bases and J gave up 2 bases; unmatched junction bases: 1. The CDR3 DNA sequence: TGTGCCAGCAGTGAGACAGGGGGTAACACTGAAGCTTTCTTT. Protein product: CASSETGGNTEAFF.